This T cell receptor beta chain derives from a study of human T cells and chemical hapten exposure. Regarding time point: patch test 1, 2 weeks after DPC sensitization. Treatment here: therapeutic diphenylcyclopropenone sensitization with weekly scalp DPC. Staff drew blood before applying each patch test. A single record per CDR3 protein comes from TCRdb applying MiXCR to the RACE reads. The repertoire includes some 340,000 distinct CDR3 sequences, about 7% of them detected once, and 7% to 10% sits in the top ten. V trimming: 5 bases; J trimming: 4 bases; junction bases outside the gene matches: 4. The CDR3 totals 14 residues. Germline values: CDR1 SGHTA, CDR2 FQGNSA.

The gene calls are TRBV7-2 and TRBJ1-1; 10 nucleotides align to TRBD1. The sample was whole blood, taken in connection with sensitization to the hapten diphenylcyclopropenone (DPC). The TCR was taken from a woman between 18 and 30 years old with alopecia areata. Some clones in this sample may be carry-over from other donors' samples. The CDR3 here is CASSVTGGITEAFF. The CDR3 DNA is TGTGCCAGCAGCGTGACAGGGGGCATCACTGAAGCTTTCTTT.